This TCR beta chain was recorded in a study of blood T cell repertoires in COVID-19. The authors' processing: Nucleated cell counts were estimated from reference gene primer amplification. Profiled with immunoSEQ multiplex PCR; TCRdb holds only in-frame clones, not every one. V and J calls and clone size are copied from that table; D and trimming were computed from the DNA. The data show 300,000 to 450,000 clones, more than 75% seen once. Germline values: CDR1 MNHGY, CDR2 SVAAGI. The CDR3 sequence is 16 residues long. Germline trimming cut 4 bases from V and 3 bases from J; bases unmatched to any gene: 12.

The chain combines TRBV6-9 with TRBJ2-7; 7 bases agree with TRBD1. The receptor's source is a human donor with acute or convalescent COVID-19. The donor label of this sample is uncertain. The sample comprised peripheral blood. The CDR3 spells CASSFSLGGSNYEQYF. Written as DNA, the CDR3 is TGTGCCAGCAGTTTTTCATTAGGGGGCAGTAACTACGAGCAGTACTTC.